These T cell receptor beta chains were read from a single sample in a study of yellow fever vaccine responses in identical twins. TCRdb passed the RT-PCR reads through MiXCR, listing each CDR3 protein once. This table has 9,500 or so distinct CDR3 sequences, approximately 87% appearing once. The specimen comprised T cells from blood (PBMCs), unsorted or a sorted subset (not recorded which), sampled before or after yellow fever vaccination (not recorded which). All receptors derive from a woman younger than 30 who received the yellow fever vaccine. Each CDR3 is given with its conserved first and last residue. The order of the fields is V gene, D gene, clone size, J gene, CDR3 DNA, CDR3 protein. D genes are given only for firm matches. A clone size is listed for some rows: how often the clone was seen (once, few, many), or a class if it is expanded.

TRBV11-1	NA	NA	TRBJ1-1	TGTGCCAGCAAACCTATAGGGGGGGCTTTCTTT	CASKPIGGAFF
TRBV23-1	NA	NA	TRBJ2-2	TGCGCCAGCAGTCAGCTGCCGGGCCGTGCGAACACCGGGGAGCTGTTTTTT	CASSQLPGRANTGELFF
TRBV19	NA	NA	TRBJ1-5	TGTGCCAGTAGTCACGGACTTCCCCCACAGCCCCAGCATTTT	CASSHGLPPQPQHF
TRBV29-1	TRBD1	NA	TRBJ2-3	TGCAGCGCAAACGCCGGGACAGGGGGCAGAGATACGCAGTATTTT	CSANAGTGGRDTQYF
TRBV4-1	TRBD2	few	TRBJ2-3	TGCGCCAGCAGCCAAGGCCTCGGACTAGCGGGGGGGAGGAATACGCAGTATTTT	CASSQGLGLAGGRNTQYF
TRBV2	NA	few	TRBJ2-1	TGTGCCAGCAGTGTTGTGGGGGCGGGTGAGCAGTTCTTC	CASSVVGAGEQFF
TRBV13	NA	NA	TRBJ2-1	TGTGCCAGCAACAACCCGGGGCAATACAATGAGCAGTTCTTC	CASNNPGQYNEQFF
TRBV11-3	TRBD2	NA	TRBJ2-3	TGTGCCAGCAGCTTAGTAAGCGGGAGGGTCACAGATACGCAGTATTTT	CASSLVSGRVTDTQYF
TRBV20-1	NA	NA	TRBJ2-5	TGCAGTGCTAGAGATCCGGCTGGTGGGAGGACAGAGACCCAGTACTTC	CSARDPAGGRTETQYF
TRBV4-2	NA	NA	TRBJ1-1	TGTGCCAGCAGCCCCAGGGGCGCGGGGAACACTGAAGCTTTCTTT	CASSPRGAGNTEAFF
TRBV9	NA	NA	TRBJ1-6	TGTGCCAGCAGCGTAGGGTGGGTTCCTAATTCACCCCTCCACTTT	CASSVGWVPNSPLHF
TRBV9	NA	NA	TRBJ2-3	TGTGCCAGCAGCTCCTCGTGGAGTTCCGTAGATACGCAGTATTTT	CASSSSWSSVDTQYF
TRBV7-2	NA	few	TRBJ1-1	TGTGCCAGCAGCTTAGCGAATGGGCACACTGAAGCTTTCTTT	CASSLANGHTEAFF
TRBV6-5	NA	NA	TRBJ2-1	TGTGCCAGCAGTTACTCGTTATCGGGGTCCTACAATGAGCAGTTCTTC	CASSYSLSGSYNEQFF
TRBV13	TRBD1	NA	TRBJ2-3	TGTGCCAGCAGCTTAGGCGGGACAGGGGAAAGAACAGATACGCAGTATTTT	CASSLGGTGERTDTQYF
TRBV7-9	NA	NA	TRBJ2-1	TGTGCCAGCCCTGGTGAGGGAGTTTATGAGCAGTTCTTC	CASPGEGVYEQFF